The clone carrying this TCR beta chain was picked up a small number of times. Its cognate antigen is unknown. Trimming took off 7 bases at V and 4 bases at J, with 11 bases between the two ends. The germline V gene encodes CDR1 SGHRS and CDR2 YFSETQ. The CDR3 has 12 residues. The data derive from a study of beta chain features in type 1 diabetes. The wider study: There was similarity between patients and healthy donors in age, gender and cell yields. Study-wide results and caveats: Researchers report that Type 1 diabetes patients had moderately but significantly shorter TCRB CDR3s across all four CD4+ subsets.

Reverse transcription of all isolated RNA meant that expressed TCRB transcripts were sequenced. Method: immunoSEQ multiplex PCR; TCRdb's copy keeps in-frame clones and lacks some. The sample holds around 340,000 clones, approximately 9.9% seen once. This clonotype originated in a man aged 25 to 45 with type 1 diabetes. V usage is TRBV5-1 and J usage is TRBJ1-2; possible D gene TRBD1, 6 bases. The sample was central memory CD4+ T cells from blood. This chain's CDR3 is CASSGQLYGYTF. CDR3 coding DNA: TGCGCCAGCTCCGGACAGCTCTATGGCTACACCTTC.